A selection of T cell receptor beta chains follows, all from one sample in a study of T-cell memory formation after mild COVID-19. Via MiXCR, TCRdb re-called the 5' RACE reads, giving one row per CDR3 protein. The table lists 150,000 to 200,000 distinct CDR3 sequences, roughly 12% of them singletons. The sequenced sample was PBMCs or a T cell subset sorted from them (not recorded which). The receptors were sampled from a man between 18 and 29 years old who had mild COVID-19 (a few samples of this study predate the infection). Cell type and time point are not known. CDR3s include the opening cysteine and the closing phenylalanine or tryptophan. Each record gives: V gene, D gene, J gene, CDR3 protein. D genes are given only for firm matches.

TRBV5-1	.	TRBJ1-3	CASSLGGTDYSGNTIYF
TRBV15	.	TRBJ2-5	CATSRDLETQYF
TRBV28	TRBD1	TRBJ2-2	CASSSGQGGPGELFF
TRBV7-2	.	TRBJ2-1	CASSLQRDRNEQFF
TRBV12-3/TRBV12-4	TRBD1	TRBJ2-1	CASRSRDRVHDEQFF
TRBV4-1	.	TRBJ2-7	CASSVRRGVYEQYF
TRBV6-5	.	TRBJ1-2	CASSSTGTNSIGYTF
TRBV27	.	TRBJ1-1	CASSGGYTEAFF
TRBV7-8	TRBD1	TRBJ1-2	CASSLDVTGVINYGYTF
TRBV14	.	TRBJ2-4	CASSQVVRGIQYF
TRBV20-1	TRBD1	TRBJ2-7	CSASPGQGARYEQYF
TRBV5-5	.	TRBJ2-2	CASSLDWQNTGELFF
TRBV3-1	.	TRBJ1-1	CASSQDRRSTEAFF
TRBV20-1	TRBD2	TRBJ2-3	CSAATSGVNTQYF
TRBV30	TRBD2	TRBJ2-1	CATGLAGGRSYNEQFF
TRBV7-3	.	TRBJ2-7	CASSSQGGSSYEQYF
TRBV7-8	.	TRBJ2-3	CASSLAIPGTNSGRDTQYF
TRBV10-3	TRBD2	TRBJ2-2	CAISQRGGLGGELFF
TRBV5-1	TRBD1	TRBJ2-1	CASRETGTGVNEQFF
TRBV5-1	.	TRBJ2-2	CASKGNTGELFF
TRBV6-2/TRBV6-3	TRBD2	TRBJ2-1	CASTVLAGGHNEQFF
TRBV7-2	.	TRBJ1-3	CASSPDATSGNTIYF
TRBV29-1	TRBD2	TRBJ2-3	CSVEPRWGGVLYF
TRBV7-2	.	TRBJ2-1	CASSSSRGVDNEQFF
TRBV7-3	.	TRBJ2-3	CASSSRTATDTQYF
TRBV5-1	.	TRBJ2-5	CASSLGPPKETQYF
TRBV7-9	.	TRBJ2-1	CASSSQGRGSEQFF
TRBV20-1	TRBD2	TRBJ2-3	CSASLAGGTDTQYF
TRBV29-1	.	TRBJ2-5	CSAGAEELETQYF
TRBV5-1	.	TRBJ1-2	CASSLTDSYGYTF
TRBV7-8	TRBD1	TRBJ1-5	CASSQGTVYQPQHF
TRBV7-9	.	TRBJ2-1	CASSQGTYNEQFF
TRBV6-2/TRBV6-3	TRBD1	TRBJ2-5	CASSYTNAGTGSLGWETQYF
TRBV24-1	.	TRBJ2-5	CATSDPSQETQYF
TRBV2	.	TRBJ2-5	CASSEGPGASQYF
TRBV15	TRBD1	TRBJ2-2	CATSRELPWTGANTGELFF
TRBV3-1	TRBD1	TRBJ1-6	CASSHGTENSPLHF
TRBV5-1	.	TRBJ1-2	CASSLDSGPGPRALGYTF
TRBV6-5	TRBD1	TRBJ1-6	CASRRYRGAPYNSPLHF
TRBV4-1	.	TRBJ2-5	CASSPPPAVQETQYF
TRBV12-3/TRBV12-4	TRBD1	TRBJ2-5	CASSRGQDIRWETQYF
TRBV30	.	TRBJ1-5	CAWSVPKGQPQHF
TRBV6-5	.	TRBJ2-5	CASSYSTGKETQYF
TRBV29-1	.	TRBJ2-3	CSVRTRSDTQYF
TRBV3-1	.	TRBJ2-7	CASSQGRGLRGEQYF
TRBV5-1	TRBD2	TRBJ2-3	CASSLERGDTQYF
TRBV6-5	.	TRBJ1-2	CASSSSHTYGYTF
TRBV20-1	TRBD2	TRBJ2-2	CSAAGGGAAGELFF
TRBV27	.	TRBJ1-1	CATKLRGKNTEAFF
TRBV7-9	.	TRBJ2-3	CASTLGGSTDTQYF
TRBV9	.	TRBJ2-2	CASSVTTGEDTGELFF
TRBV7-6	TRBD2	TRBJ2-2	CASSPGTTKTGELFF
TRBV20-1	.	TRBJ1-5	CSAPYGQNQPQHF
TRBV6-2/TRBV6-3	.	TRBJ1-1	CASSYKGRTEAFF
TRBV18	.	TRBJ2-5	CASSLLMRSDVETQYF
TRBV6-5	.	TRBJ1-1	CASSSQGRAFF